Each of the 12 T cell receptor beta chains below was sequenced from the same sample in a study of control samples from healthy donors and cancer patients. TCRdb keeps only in-frame clones here, not all; method: immunoSEQ multiplex PCR. The table shows about 130,000 clones, with 80% to 95% occurring only once. Sequenced input: blood. Receptor source: a man aged 18 to 29 in good health.

The chain combines TRBV7-9 with TRBJ2-3; possible D gene TRBD1, 6 bases. Germline CDR1 is SEHNR and CDR2 is FQNEAQ (reference sequence). The CDR3 has 14 amino acids. V lost 7 bases, J lost 8 bases, and 19 bases lay in between. For the CDR3, the DNA is TGTGCCAGCACCAGAGGGGGTTTGTATGGTACGCAGTATTTT. Encoded protein: CASTRGGLYGTQYF.

The V call is TRBV6-6, the J call TRBJ1-5, with D uncertain. Germline assignment: CDR1 MNHNY and CDR2 SVGAGI (reference sequence). The CDR3 sequence is 14 residues long. V was trimmed by 7 bases and J by 1 base, leaving 11 bases between them. In nucleotides, the CDR3 is TGTGCCAGCAACCTGGACCTGAGCAATCAGCCCCAGCATTTT. Amino acid sequence: CASNLDLSNQPQHF.

The rearrangement links TRBV29-1 to TRBJ2-5, with a possible D match to TRBD2 (6 bases). Trimming shortened V by 2 bases and J by 4 bases, and 20 bases separated the two germline ends. The CDR3 spans 16 residues. CDR1 is SQVTM and CDR2 is ANQGSEA in the germline V gene. CDR3 in DNA: TGCAGCGTTGAACGGAGGGGATCCGGTGGTGGAGAGACCCAGTACTTC. Its translation: CSVERRGSGGGETQYF.

The CDR3 is CASSLGEFGNTIYF. CDR3 DNA: TGCGCCAGCAGCTTGGGAGAATTTGGAAACACCATATATTTT. The chain employs TRBV5-1 and TRBJ1-3; no clear D gene. The CDR3 is 14 residues long. V lost 0 bases, J lost 3 bases, and 7 bases lay in between. Germline CDR1 and CDR2: SGHRS and YFSETQ.

This clone has a handful of counts. The V call is TRBV30, the J call TRBJ2-7; D is perhaps TRBD1 (5 bases). The CDR3 consists of 13 residues. Germline V gives CDR1 GTSNPN, CDR2 SVGIG (reference sequence). V lost 5 bases, J lost 3 bases, and 14 bases lay in between. This CDR3 reads CAWSPRADYEQYF. The CDR3 DNA reads TGTGCCTGGTCGCCCAGGGCGGACTACGAGCAGTACTTC.

The chain employs TRBV4-2 and TRBJ1-6; TRBD1 is a possible D gene (6 bases). The V end lost 1 base, the J end lost 9 bases, and 16 bases lay between the germline ends. Germline CDR1 reads LGHNA; CDR2 reads YNFKEQ. The CDR3 totals 16 residues. CDR3 sequence: CASSQVLGQGSSPLHF. The CDR3 DNA reads as TGTGCCAGCAGCCAAGTGCTCGGGCAGGGGAGTTCACCCCTCCACTTT.

The rearrangement joins TRBV4-1 to TRBJ1-2; maybe TRBD1 (6 bases). The CDR3 is 18 residues long. The V end lost 1 base, the J end lost 8 bases, and 26 bases lay between the germline ends. CDR1 and CDR2 (germline): MGHRA, YSYEKL. CDR3: CASSQGYMTGRNSRGYTF. DNA of the CDR3: TGCGCCAGCAGCCAAGGCTACATGACAGGCCGTAATTCAAGGGGCTACACCTTC.

The chain recombines TRBV28 with TRBJ1-1, with 7 nucleotides matching TRBD1. This CDR3 contains 15 residues. V lost 1 base and J lost 1; bases outside the gene matches: 3. Germline V gives CDR1 MDHEN, CDR2 SYDVKM. CDR3 nucleotide sequence: TGTGCCAGCAGTTTATCACAGGGGACGAACACTGAAGCTTTCTTT. Its translation is CASSLSQGTNTEAFF.

The count of this clone is one. The rearrangement links TRBV19 to TRBJ1-1, with D unresolved. Trimming took off 2 bases at V and 4 bases at J, with 5 bases between the two ends. Germline V gene lookup returns CDR1 LNHDA and CDR2 SQIVND (reference sequence). The CDR3 extends over 12 amino acids. The CDR3, as DNA: TGTGCCAGTAGTATAATGATCACTGAAGCTTTCTTT. This codes for CASSIMITEAFF.

The rearrangement links TRBV29-1 to TRBJ2-7; the D is unclear. The CDR3 covers 13 residues. The germline gives CDR1 SQVTM, CDR2 ANQGSEA. V dropped 4 bases and J dropped 2 bases, with 12 bases sitting between them. CDR3 sequence (DNA): TGCAGCGTTGGCAAGGGAAGTGCCTACGAGCAGTACTTC. Translation: CSVGKGSAYEQYF.

The rearrangement uses TRBV6-1 and TRBJ1-5, with D uncertain. The V and J ends lost 2 bases and 2 bases respectively, with 10 bases between them. The germline V gene encodes CDR1 MNHNS and CDR2 SASEGT. The CDR3 length is 15 residues. CDR3 coding DNA: TGTGCCAGCAGTGAATCGGTAAGGGGCAATCAGCCCCAGCATTTT. Translated, it gives CASSESVRGNQPQHF.

The chain couples TRBV19 to TRBJ2-2, with D perhaps assigned TRBD1 or TRBD2 (5 bases each). Germline V gene sequence: CDR1 LNHDA, CDR2 SQIVND (reference sequence). V lost 5 bases to trimming and J lost 4 bases, with 8 bases between them. The CDR3 is 13 residues long. The CDR3 spells CASSWGTTGELFF. The CDR3 nucleotides are TGTGCCAGTAGTTGGGGGACCACCGGGGAGCTGTTTTTT.